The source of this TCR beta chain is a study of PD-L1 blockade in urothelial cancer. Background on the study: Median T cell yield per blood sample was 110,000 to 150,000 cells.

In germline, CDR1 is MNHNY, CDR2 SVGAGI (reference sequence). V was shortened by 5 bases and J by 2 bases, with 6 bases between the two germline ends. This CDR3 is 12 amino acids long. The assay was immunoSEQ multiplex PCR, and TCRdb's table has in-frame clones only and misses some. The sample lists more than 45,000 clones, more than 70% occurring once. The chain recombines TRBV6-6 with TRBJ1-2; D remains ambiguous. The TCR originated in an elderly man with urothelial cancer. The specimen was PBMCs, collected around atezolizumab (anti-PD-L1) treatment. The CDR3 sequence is CASSTKNYGYTF. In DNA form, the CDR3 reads TGTGCCAGCAGTACAAAAAACTATGGCTACACCTTC.